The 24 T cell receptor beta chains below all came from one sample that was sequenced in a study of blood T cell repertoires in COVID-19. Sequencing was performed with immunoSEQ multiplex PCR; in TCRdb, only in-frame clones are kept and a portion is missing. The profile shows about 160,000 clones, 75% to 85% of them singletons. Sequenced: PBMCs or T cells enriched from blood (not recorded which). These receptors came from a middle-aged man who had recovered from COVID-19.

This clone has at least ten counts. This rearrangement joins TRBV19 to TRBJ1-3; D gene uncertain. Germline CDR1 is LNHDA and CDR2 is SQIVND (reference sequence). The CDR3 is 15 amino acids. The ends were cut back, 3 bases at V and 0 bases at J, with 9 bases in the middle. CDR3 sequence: CASSIPGYSGNTIYF. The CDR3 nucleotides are TGTGCCAGTAGTATTCCGGGGTACTCTGGAAACACCATATATTTT.

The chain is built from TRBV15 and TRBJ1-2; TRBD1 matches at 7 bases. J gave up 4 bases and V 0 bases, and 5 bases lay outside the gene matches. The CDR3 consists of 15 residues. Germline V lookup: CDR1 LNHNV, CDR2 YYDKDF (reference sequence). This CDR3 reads CATSREKTGAYGYTF. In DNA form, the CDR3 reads TGTGCCACCAGCAGAGAAAAAACAGGGGCCTATGGCTACACCTTC.

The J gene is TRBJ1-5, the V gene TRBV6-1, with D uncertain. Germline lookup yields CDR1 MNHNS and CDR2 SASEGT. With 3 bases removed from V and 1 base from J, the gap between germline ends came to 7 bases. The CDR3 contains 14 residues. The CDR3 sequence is CASSDQWSNQPQHF. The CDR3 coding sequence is TGTGCCAGCAGTGATCAGTGGAGCAATCAGCCCCAGCATTTT.

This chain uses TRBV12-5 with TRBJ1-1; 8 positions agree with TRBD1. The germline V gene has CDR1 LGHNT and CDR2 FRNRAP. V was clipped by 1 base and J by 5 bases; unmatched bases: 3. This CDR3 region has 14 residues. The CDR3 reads CASGLGTGMTEAFF. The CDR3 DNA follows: TGTGCTAGTGGTTTGGGGACAGGGATGACTGAAGCTTTCTTT.

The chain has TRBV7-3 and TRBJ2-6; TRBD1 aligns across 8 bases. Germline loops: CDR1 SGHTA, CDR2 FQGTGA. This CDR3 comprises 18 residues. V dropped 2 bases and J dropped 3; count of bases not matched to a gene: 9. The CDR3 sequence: CASSLQSGGSGGANVLTF. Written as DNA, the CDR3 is TGTGCCAGCAGCTTACAATCAGGGGGCTCGGGTGGGGCCAACGTCCTGACTTTC.

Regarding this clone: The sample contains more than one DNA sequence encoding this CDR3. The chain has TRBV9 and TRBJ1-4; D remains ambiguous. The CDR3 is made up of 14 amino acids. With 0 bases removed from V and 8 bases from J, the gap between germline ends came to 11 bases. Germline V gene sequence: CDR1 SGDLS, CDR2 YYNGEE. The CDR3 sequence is CASSVGQNPEKLFF. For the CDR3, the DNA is TGTGCCAGCAGCGTAGGCCAGAACCCCGAAAAACTGTTTTTT. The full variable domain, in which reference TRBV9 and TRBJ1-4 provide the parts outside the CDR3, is DSGVTQTPKHLITATGQRVTLRCSPRSGDLSVYWYQQSLDQGLQFLIQYYNGEERAKGNILERFSAQQFPDLHSELNLSSLELGDSALYFCASSVGQNPEKLFFGSGTQLSVL.

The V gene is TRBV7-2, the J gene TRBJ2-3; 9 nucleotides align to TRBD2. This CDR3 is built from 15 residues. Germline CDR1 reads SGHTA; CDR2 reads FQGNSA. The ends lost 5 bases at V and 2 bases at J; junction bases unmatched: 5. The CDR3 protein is CASSRGLALTDTQYF. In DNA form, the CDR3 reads TGTGCCAGCAGCCGGGGACTAGCCCTCACAGATACGCAGTATTTT.

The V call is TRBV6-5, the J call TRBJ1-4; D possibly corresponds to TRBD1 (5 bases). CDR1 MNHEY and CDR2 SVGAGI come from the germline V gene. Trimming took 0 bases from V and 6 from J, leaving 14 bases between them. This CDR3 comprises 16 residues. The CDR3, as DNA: TGTGCCAGCAGTTACTCTCCGGGACTGGGGGATGAAAAACTGTTTTTT. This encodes CASSYSPGLGDEKLFF.

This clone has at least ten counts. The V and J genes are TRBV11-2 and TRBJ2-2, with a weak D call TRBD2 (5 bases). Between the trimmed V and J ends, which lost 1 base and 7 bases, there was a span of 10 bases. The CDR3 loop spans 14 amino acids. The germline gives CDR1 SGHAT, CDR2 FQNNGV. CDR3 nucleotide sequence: TGTGCCAGCAGCTTAGGGTCGGGGAGCGGGGAGCTGTTTTTT. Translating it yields CASSLGSGSGELFF.

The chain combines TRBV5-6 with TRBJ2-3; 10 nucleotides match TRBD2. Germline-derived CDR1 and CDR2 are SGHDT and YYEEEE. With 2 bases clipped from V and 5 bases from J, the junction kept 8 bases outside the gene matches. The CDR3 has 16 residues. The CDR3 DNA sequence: TGTGCCAGCAGCTTACGGAGCGGGGGGGCGGGAGATACGCAGTATTTT. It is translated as CASSLRSGGAGDTQYF.

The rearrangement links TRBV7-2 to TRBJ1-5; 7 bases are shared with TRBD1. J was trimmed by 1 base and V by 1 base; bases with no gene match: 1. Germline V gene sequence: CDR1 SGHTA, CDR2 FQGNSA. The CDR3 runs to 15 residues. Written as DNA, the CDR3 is TGTGCCAGCAGCTTAGAGGGGGCCAGCAATCAGCCCCAGCATTTT. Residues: CASSLEGASNQPQHF.

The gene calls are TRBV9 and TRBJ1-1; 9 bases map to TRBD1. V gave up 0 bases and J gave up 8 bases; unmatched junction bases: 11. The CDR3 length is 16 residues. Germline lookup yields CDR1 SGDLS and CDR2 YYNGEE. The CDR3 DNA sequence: TGTGCCAGCAGCGTAGCCCTGCAGGACAGGGGCGAGGAAGCTTTCTTT. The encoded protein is CASSVALQDRGEEAFF.

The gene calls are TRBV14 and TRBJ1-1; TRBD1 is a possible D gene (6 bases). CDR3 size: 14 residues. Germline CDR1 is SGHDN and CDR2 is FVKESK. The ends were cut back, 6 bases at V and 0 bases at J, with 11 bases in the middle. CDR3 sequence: CASRKDSLNTEAFF. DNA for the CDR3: TGTGCCAGCAGGAAGGACAGTTTGAACACTGAAGCTTTCTTT.

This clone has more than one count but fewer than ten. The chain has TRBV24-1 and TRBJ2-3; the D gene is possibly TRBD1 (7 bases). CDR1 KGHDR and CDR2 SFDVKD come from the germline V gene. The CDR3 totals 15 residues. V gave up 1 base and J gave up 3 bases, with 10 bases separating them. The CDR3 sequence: CATSDFRGATDTQYF. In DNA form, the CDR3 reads TGTGCCACCAGTGATTTCAGGGGGGCAACAGATACGCAGTATTTT.

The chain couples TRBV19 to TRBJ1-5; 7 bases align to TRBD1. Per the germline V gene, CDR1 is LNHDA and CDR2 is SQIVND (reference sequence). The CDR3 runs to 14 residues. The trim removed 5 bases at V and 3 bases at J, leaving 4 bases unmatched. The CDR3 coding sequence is TGTGCCAGTAGTGGGACAGCCTTCAATCAGCCCCAGCATTTT. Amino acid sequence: CASSGTAFNQPQHF.

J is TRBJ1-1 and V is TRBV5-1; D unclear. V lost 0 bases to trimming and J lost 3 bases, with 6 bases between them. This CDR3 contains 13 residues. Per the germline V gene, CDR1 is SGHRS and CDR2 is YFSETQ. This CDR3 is CASSLAPDTEAFF. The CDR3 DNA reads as TGCGCCAGCAGCTTGGCACCGGACACTGAAGCTTTCTTT.

The CDR3 loop reads CASSPTATNEKLFF. DNA of the CDR3: TGTGCCAGCAGCCCGACAGCAACTAATGAAAAACTGTTTTTT. V and J are TRBV7-2 and TRBJ1-4, with D maybe TRBD1 (5 bases). Germline-derived CDR1 and CDR2 are SGHTA and FQGNSA. The CDR3 contains 14 residues. The V and J ends lost 5 bases and 0 bases respectively, with 7 bases between them.

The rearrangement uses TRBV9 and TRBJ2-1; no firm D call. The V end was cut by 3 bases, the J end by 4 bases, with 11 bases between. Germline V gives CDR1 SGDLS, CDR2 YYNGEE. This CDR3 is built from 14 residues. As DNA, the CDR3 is TGTGCCAGCAGCGCCACCTACAGATACAATGAGCAGTTCTTC. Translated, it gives CASSATYRYNEQFF.

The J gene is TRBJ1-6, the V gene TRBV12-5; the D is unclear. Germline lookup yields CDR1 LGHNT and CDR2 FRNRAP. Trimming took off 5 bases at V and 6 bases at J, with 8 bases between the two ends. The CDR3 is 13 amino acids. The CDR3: CASGTEANSPLHF. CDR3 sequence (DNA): TGTGCTAGTGGTACGGAGGCTAATTCACCCCTCCACTTT.

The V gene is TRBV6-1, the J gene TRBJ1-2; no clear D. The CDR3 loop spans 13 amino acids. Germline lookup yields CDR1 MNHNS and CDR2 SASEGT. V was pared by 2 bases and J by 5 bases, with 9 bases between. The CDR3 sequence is CASSESSLYGYTF. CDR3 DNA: TGTGCCAGCAGTGAATCTTCCCTATATGGCTACACCTTC.

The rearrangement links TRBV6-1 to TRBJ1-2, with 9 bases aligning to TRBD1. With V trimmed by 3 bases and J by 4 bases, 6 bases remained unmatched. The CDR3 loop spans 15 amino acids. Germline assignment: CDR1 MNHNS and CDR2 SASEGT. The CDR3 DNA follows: TGTGCCAGCAGTGATTACAGGGGGCGAGGCTATGGCTACACCTTC. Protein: CASSDYRGRGYGYTF.

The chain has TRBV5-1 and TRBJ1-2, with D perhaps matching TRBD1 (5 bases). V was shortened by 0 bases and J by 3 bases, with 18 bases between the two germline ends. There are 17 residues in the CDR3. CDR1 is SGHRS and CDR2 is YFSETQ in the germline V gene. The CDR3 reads CASSLDISGHKHYGYTF. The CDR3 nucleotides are TGCGCCAGCAGCTTGGATATCTCAGGACACAAACACTATGGCTACACCTTC. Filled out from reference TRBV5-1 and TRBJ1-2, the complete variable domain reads KAGVTQTPRYLIKTRGQQVTLSCSPISGHRSVSWYQQTPGQGLQFLFEYFSETQRNKGNFPGRFSGRQFSNSRSEMNVSTLELGDSALYLCASSLDISGHKHYGYTFGSGTRLTVV.

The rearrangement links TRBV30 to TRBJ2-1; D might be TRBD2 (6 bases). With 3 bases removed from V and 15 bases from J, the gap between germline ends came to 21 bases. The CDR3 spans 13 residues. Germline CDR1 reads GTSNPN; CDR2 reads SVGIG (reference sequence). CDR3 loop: CAWSSVRGNTRFF. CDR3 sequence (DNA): TGTGCCTGGAGCTCTGTCCGGGGGAACACGCGGTTCTTC.

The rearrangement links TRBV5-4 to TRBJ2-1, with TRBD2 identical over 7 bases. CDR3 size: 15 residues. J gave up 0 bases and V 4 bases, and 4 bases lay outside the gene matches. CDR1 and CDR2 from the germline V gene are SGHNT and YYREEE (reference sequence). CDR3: CASSGRGDSYNEQFF. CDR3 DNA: TGTGCCAGCAGCGGTCGGGGGGACTCCTACAATGAGCAGTTCTTC. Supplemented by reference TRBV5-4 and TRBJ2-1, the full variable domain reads ETGVTQSPTHLIKTRGQQVTLRCSSQSGHNTVSWYQQALGQGPQFIFQYYREEENGRGNFPPRFSGLQFPNYSSELNVNALELDDSALYLCASSGRGDSYNEQFFGPGTRLTVL.